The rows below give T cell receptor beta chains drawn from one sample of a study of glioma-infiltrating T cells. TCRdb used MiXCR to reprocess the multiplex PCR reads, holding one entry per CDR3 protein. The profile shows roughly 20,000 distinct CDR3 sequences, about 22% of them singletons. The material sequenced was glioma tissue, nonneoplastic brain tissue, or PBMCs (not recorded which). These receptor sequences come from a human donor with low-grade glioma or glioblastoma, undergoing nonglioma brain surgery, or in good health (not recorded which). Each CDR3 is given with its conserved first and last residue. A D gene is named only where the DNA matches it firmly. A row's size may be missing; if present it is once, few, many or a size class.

TGTGCCAGCAGCAGTCTCAAGAATGAGCAGTTCTTC CASSSLKNEQFF NA many TRBJ2-1 TRBV14
TGTGCCAGCAGTAAGGGGACAGGGGTCCCCACAGATACGCAGTATTTT CASSKGTGVPTDTQYF TRBD1 many TRBJ2-3 TRBV6-1
TGTGCCAGCAGCCAAGGGCATAGCGGGGGCCTATACGAGCAGTACTTC CASSQGHSGGLYEQYF TRBD2 NA TRBJ2-7 TRBV3-1
TGTGCCAGCAGCCAAGAGCCAGGACTGGGCCAGCCCCAGCATTTT CASSQEPGLGQPQHF NA NA TRBJ1-5 TRBV11-2
TGCAGCGTTGCGGGACAGGCCTACGAGCAGTACTTC CSVAGQAYEQYF TRBD1 many TRBJ2-7 TRBV29-1
TGTGCCAGCAGCTTAGCGATGGGGGGTGGCTATGGCTACACCTTC CASSLAMGGGYGYTF NA many TRBJ1-2 TRBV7-9
TGCGCCAGCAGCCAAAGGATAGGGGGGGGCCCTGCCGGGGAGCTGTTTTTT CASSQRIGGGPAGELFF NA NA TRBJ2-2 TRBV4-3
TGTGCCAGCAGCCCGGCCTCCTACGAGCAGTACTTC CASSPASYEQYF NA NA TRBJ2-7 TRBV7-9
TGCAGTGCTAGACTTCTAGCGGGGGGGCCAGATACGCAGTATTTT CSARLLAGGPDTQYF TRBD2 NA TRBJ2-3 TRBV20-1
TGTGCCAGCAGTTCCCGGGGTTCGGGCCCGTCGCAGTACTTC CASSSRGSGPSQYF NA many TRBJ2-7 TRBV28
TGCAGCGGAGGGATATTCAGTGAAGCTTTCTTT CSGGIFSEAFF NA few TRBJ1-1 TRBV29-1
TGTGCCAGCAGCCCCCTAGCGGACTATGGCTACACCTTC CASSPLADYGYTF NA NA TRBJ1-2 TRBV7-9
TGCGCCAGCAGCCCCCGGGACACTTCTTATACGCAGTATTTT CASSPRDTSYTQYF NA medium-sized TRBJ2-3 TRBV4-1
TGTGCCAGCTCACTAACGGACGAGCAGTACTTC CASSLTDEQYF NA few TRBJ2-7 TRBV18
TGTGCCAGCAGAACCGGGACAGGGGGCCTCTACGAGCAGTACTTC CASRTGTGGLYEQYF TRBD1 many TRBJ2-7 TRBV6-1
TGTGCCAGCAGCTCGGGACTAGCGGGGGGGGCTGAGCAGTTCTTC CASSSGLAGGAEQFF TRBD2 few TRBJ2-1 TRBV5-4
TGTGCCAGCAGCTTCCGGGACACACCCACAGATACGCAGTATTTT CASSFRDTPTDTQYF NA few TRBJ2-3 TRBV7-2
TGTGCCAGCAGCGTACTAGCGGGAGGCTACAATGAGCAGTTCTTC CASSVLAGGYNEQFF TRBD2 NA TRBJ2-1 TRBV6-1
TGTGCCAGCAGCTTATGGGGGGACACTGAAGCTTTCTTT CASSLWGDTEAFF NA many TRBJ1-1 TRBV7-6
TGTGCCAGCAGTTACTCGCCTACTCCTGGGAATTCACCCCTCCACTTT CASSYSPTPGNSPLHF NA medium-sized TRBJ1-6 TRBV6-6
TGTGCCAGCAGCTTAGCCCTGGACGGCGACACAGATACGCAGTATTTT CASSLALDGDTDTQYF NA few TRBJ2-3 TRBV7-8
TGTGCCAGCAGCTTAATGGGACAGGGCCCAGATACGCAGTATTTT CASSLMGQGPDTQYF TRBD1 NA TRBJ2-3 TRBV7-3
TGTGCCAGCAGTTACTCGATCTGGGCTGGGGCCAACGTCCTGACTTTC CASSYSIWAGANVLTF NA many TRBJ2-6 TRBV6-6
TGTGCCAGCAGCACTCTAGAAGAGACCCAGTACTTC CASSTLEETQYF NA many TRBJ2-5 TRBV12-3/TRBV12-4
TGTGCCAGCAGCCCCCCGCGACAGGGGACTGAAGCTTTCTTT CASSPPRQGTEAFF TRBD1 many TRBJ1-1 TRBV6-1
TGTGCCTCAGCCCTCCCCGGGGCGGGGGGGCCCTTGGGCATTCAGTACTTC CASALPGAGGPLGIQYF TRBD2 NA TRBJ2-4 TRBV28
TGCAGCGTTGAGTCGGGGGTCGGGCAGCCCCAGCATTTT CSVESGVGQPQHF NA few TRBJ1-5 TRBV29-1
TGCAGTGCTAGGAGGGCCCCCGGGGAGCTGTTTTTT CSARRAPGELFF NA many TRBJ2-2 TRBV20-1
TGTGCCAGCATAGGTGGCTCCTACGAGCAGTACTTC CASIGGSYEQYF NA medium-sized TRBJ2-7 TRBV27
TGTGCCAGCAGTTACCGAGGCCCCGCTGGGGAGTACTTC CASSYRGPAGEYF NA few TRBJ2-7 TRBV6-6
TGTGCCAGCAGGGCCTTTTCGCACTATAACTATGGCTACACCTTC CASRAFSHYNYGYTF NA many TRBJ1-2 TRBV27
TGCAGTGTCCCCCATTTAGCGGGGTCCGCTACGCAGTATTTT CSVPHLAGSATQYF TRBD2 many TRBJ2-3 TRBV20-1
TGTGCCAGCAGTAGGACGGGGGGGAGCACAGATACGCAGTATTTT CASSRTGGSTDTQYF TRBD2 medium-sized TRBJ2-3 TRBV6-1
TGTGCCAGCACCGCCGGGGTTTGGAATGGCTACACCTTC CASTAGVWNGYTF NA many TRBJ1-2 TRBV28
TGTGCCAGTAGTACCGGGGGGACTAACTATGGCTACACCTTC CASSTGGTNYGYTF NA few TRBJ1-2 TRBV19
TGCAGTGGCATCACTGCGCCCGATCAGCCCCAGCATTTT CSGITAPDQPQHF NA many TRBJ1-5 TRBV20-1
TGTGCCAGCAGGGGAAGCTCTGGAAACACCATATATTTT CASRGSSGNTIYF NA NA TRBJ1-3 TRBV6-1
TGCGCCAGCAGCCAAGATCCGCCTACTGTCCAGGGGATTCGCTACGAGCAGTACTTC CASSQDPPTVQGIRYEQYF NA NA TRBJ2-7 TRBV4-1
TGTGCCAGCAGCCAGAAGGGAGCTAACTATGGCTACACCTTC CASSQKGANYGYTF NA many TRBJ1-2 TRBV7-2
TGTGCCTGGAGGACATTTTCCTACGAGCAGTACTTC CAWRTFSYEQYF NA NA TRBJ2-7 TRBV30
TGTGCCAGCAGTGGAGACAGATCCTACAATGAGCAGTTCTTC CASSGDRSYNEQFF NA many TRBJ2-1 TRBV2